The following is a T cell receptor beta chain sequence with its context. The source of the sample is a study of blood T cell repertoires in COVID-19. CDR1 is LGHNA, CDR2 YSLEER, per germline. The CDR3 covers 17 residues. J gave up 8 bases and V 1 base, and 13 bases lay outside the gene matches. The method was immunoSEQ multiplex PCR; TCRdb's version includes in-frame clones alone and lacks a portion of them. The sample includes 200,000 to 250,000 clones, roughly 86% of them seen just once. J is TRBJ2-1 and V is TRBV4-3; 8 bases are shared with TRBD1. The material sequenced was PBMCs or T cells enriched from blood (not recorded which). The source of this sequence is a man younger than 30 with acute COVID-19. The CDR3 protein is CASSQGRTGILSDEQFF. CDR3 nucleotides: TGCGCCAGCAGCCAAGGCCGGACAGGGATTCTCTCGGATGAGCAGTTCTTC.